The rows below give T cell receptor beta chains drawn from one sample of a study of blood T cell repertoires in COVID-19. Using immunoSEQ multiplex PCR, the repertoire was profiled, and TCRdb retains in-frame clones only, with some absent. Among 37,000 or so clones, just under 85% were seen once, and the ten largest hold under 15%. Sequenced material: peripheral blood. The receptors here all came from a human donor in a cohort sampled during active COVID-19. Both conserved end residues are part of each CDR3. Clone size is given for some rows only: seen once, a few or many times, or a class if the clone is expanded.

.,TRBJ2-3,TRBV11-2,CASSLGWDNGRGTQYF
.,TRBJ2-7,TRBV28,CASSKFTGGEQYF
.,TRBJ2-5,TRBV18,CASSPDSSETQYF
.,TRBJ1-2,TRBV7-9,CASSFRGWAF
.,TRBJ2-4,TRBV6-5,CASSSQGTVAKNIQYF
.,TRBJ2-1,TRBV27,CASKLMGYGGASEQFF
.,TRBJ1-1,TRBV6-2/TRBV6-3,CASSWWADEAFF
few,TRBJ2-7,TRBV6-5,CASKRTVNYEQYF
.,TRBJ2-3,TRBV24-1,CATSDGDRGRRTQYF
few,TRBJ1-3,TRBV4-2,CASSPKHRDRGLSGNTIYF
few,TRBJ1-1,TRBV7-9,CASSKTGTEAFF
.,TRBJ2-7,TRBV6-5,CASSGLGAEQYF
.,TRBJ2-7,TRBV19,CASSQGDREVTYEQYF
once,TRBJ1-6,TRBV6-5,CASSPGVTYNSPLHF
.,TRBJ2-1,TRBV5-1,CASSLGPSGLYNEQFF
.,TRBJ2-7,TRBV28,CASRPGGGNGYEQYF
.,TRBJ2-2,TRBV5-1,CASRFGLAGAGELFF
.,TRBJ1-1,TRBV6-5,CASRAGDRNTEAFF
.,TRBJ2-3,TRBV10-3,CAISDHRKSTDTQYF
.,TRBJ2-1,TRBV5-6,CASRETAGGSSYNEQFF
.,TRBJ1-1,TRBV9,CASSLGDRATEAFF
.,TRBJ2-7,TRBV14,CASSQDLLGTGSYEQYF
few,TRBJ2-6,TRBV4-3,CASSQEVPRVWGANVLTF
.,TRBJ1-2,TRBV7-2,CASSLVTGEGYTF
.,TRBJ1-1,TRBV30,CAWSGIDTEAFF
once,TRBJ2-3,TRBV5-1,CASSLSLAGVTDTQYF
.,TRBJ2-1,TRBV7-3,CASSSGLAGEQFF
once,TRBJ1-1,TRBV5-1,CASSLGLLNTEAFF
.,TRBJ1-1,TRBV7-2,CASSLDPQAMNTEAFF
.,TRBJ2-7,TRBV4-3,CASSQVVGLFGSYEQYF
.,TRBJ2-7,TRBV4-2,CASSQESSGGEEQYF
.,TRBJ2-7,TRBV4-2,CASSQASYRGEITGTSYEQYF
.,TRBJ2-1,TRBV20-1,CSASAVGANTYNEQFF
few,TRBJ2-7,TRBV3-1/TRBV3-2,CASSKGQPYEQYF
.,TRBJ2-1,TRBV29-1,CSVASHRVYFVDEQFF
.,TRBJ2-7,TRBV7-9,CASTPLTGTSYEQYF
.,TRBJ1-6,TRBV12-3/TRBV12-4,CASSLRNSPLHF
.,TRBJ2-5,TRBV19,CASSTGQRETQYF
.,TRBJ2-3,TRBV2,CASKDGTTPDTQYF
.,TRBJ1-4,TRBV7-9,CASSSKGAVNEKLFF
once,TRBJ2-3,TRBV6-1,CASSEAWGRTDTQYF
.,TRBJ2-2,TRBV4-2,CASSQSASGVIGELFF
.,TRBJ2-7,TRBV4-3,CASSQEPWGHEQYF
.,TRBJ2-3,TRBV24-1,CATSLGGYTQYF
.,TRBJ1-1,TRBV4-3,CASSHTRNTEAFF
.,TRBJ2-3,TRBV7-2,CASSLGARGIDTQYF
.,TRBJ1-4,TRBV2,CASRIDQGKLFF
.,TRBJ2-3,TRBV5-1,CASSLLFGLAGETPGTDTQYF
.,TRBJ2-5,TRBV28,CASSPSFRDQETQYF